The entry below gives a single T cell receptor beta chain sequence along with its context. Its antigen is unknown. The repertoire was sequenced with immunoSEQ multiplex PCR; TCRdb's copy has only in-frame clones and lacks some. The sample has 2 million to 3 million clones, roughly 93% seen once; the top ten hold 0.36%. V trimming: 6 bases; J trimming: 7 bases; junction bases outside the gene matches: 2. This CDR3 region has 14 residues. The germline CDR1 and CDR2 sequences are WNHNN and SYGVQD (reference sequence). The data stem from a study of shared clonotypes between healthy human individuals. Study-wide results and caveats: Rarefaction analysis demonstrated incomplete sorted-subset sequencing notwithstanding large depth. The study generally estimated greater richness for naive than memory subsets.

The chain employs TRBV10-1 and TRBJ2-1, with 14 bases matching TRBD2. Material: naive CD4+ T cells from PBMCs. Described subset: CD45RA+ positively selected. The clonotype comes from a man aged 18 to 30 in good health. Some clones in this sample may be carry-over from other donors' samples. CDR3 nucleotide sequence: TGCGCCAGCAGCAGGACTAGCGGGAGGAATGAGCAGTTCTTC. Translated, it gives CASSRTSGRNEQFF.